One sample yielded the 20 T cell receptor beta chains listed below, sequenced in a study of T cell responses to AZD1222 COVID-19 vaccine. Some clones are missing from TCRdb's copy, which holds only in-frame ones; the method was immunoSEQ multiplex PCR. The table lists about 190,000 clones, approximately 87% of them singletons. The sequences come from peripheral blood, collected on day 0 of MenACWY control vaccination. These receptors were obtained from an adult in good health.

Here the CDR3 reads CASSIYGQGAYEQYF. Here the CDR3 DNA reads TGTGCCAGTAGTATCTATGGACAGGGGGCCTACGAGCAGTACTTC. V gene TRBV19 combines with J gene TRBJ2-7; 10 nucleotides line up with TRBD1. The CDR3 extends over 15 amino acids. V was clipped by 3 bases and J by 2 bases; unmatched bases: 4. Germline CDR1 LNHDA, CDR2 SQIVND (reference sequence).

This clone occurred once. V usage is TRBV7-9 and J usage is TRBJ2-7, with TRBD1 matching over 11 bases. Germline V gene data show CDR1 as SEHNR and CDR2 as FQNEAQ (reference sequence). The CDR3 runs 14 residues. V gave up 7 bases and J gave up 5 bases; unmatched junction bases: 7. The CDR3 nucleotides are TGTGCCAGCAACTTTGGACAGGGGGCTAACGAGCAGTACTTC. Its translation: CASNFGQGANEQYF. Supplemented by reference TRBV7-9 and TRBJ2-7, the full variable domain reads DTGVSQNPRHKITKRGQNVTFRCDPISEHNRLYWYRQTLGQGPEFLTYFQNEAQLEKSRLLSDRFSAERPKGSFSTLEIQRTEQGDSAMYLCASNFGQGANEQYFGPGTRLTVT.

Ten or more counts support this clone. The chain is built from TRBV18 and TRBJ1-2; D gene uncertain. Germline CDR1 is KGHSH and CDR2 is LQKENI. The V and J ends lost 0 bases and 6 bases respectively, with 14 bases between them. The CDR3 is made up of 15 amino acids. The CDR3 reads CASSPPEETLNGYTF. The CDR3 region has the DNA TGTGCCAGCTCACCACCGGAGGAGACCCTAAATGGCTACACCTTC.

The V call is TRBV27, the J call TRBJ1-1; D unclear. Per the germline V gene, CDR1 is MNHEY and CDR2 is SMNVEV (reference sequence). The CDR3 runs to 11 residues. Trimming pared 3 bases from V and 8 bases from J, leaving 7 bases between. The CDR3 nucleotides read TGTGCCAGCAGTTTTGGCAGAGAAGCTTTCTTT. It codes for CASSFGREAFF.

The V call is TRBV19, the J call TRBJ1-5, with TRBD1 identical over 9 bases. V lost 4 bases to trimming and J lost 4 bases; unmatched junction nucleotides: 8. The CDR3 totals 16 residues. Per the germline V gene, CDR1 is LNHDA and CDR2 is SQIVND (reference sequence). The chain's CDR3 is CASSTTGGSGNQPQHF. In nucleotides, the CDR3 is TGTGCCAGTAGTACCACAGGGGGCTCGGGGAATCAGCCCCAGCATTTT.

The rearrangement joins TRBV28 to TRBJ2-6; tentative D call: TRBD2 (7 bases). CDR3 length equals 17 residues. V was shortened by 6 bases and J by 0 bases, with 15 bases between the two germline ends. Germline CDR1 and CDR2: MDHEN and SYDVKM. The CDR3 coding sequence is TGTGCCAGCAGCCGTGGGGGGGGACACTCTGGGGCCAACGTCCTGACTTTC. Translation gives CASSRGGGHSGANVLTF. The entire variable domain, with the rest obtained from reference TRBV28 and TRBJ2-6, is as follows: DVKVTQSSRYLVKRTGEKVFLECVQDMDHENMFWYRQDPGLGLRLIYFSYDVKMKEKGDIPEGYSVSREKKERFSLILESASTNQTSMYLCASSRGGGHSGANVLTFGAGSRLTVL.

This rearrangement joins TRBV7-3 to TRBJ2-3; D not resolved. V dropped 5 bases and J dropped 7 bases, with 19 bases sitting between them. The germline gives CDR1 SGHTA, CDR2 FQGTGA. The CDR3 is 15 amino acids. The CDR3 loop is CASSPGVGLLNTQYF. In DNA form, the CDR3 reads TGTGCCAGCAGCCCAGGTGTGGGATTGCTCAATACGCAGTATTTT. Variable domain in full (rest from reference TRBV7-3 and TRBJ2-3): GAGVSQTPSNKVTEKGKYVELRCDPISGHTALYWYRQSLGQGPEFLIYFQGTGAADDSGLPNDRFFAVRPEGSVSTLKIQRTERGDSAVYLCASSPGVGLLNTQYFGPGTRLTVL.

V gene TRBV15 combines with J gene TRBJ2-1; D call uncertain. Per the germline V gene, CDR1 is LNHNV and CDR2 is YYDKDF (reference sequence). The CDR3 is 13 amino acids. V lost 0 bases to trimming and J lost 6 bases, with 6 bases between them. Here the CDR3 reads CATSRDKSNEQFF. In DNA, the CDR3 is TGTGCCACCAGCAGAGATAAAAGCAATGAGCAGTTCTTC.

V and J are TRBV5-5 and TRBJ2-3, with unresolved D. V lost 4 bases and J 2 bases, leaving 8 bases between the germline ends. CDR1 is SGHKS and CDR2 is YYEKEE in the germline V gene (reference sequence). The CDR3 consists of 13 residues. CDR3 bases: TGTGCCAGCAGCCTAGACAACACAGATACGCAGTATTTT. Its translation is CASSLDNTDTQYF.

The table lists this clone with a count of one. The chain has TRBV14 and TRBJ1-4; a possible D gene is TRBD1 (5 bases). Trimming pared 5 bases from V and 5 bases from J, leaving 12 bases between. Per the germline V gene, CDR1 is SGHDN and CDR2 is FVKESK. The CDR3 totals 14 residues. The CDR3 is CASSYARGNEKLFF. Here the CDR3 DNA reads TGTGCCAGCAGCTACGCGAGGGGAAATGAAAAACTGTTTTTT. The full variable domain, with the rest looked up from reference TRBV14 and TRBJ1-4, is EAGVTQFPSHSVIEKGQTVTLRCDPISGHDNLYWYRRVMGKEIKFLLHFVKESKQDESGMPNNRFLAERTGGTYSTLKVQPAELEDSGVYFCASSYARGNEKLFFGSGTQLSVL.

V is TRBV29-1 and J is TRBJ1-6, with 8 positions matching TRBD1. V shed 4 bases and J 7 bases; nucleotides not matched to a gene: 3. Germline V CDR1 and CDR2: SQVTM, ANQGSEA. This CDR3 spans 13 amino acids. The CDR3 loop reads CSVADRANSPLHF. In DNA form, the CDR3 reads TGCAGCGTTGCGGACAGGGCGAATTCACCCCTCCACTTT.

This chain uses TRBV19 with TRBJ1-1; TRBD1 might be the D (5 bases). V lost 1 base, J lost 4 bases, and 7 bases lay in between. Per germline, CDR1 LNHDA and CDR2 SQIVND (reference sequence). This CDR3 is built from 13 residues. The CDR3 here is CASSIAGTTEAFF. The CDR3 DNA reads TGTGCCAGTAGTATAGCGGGGACCACTGAAGCTTTCTTT.

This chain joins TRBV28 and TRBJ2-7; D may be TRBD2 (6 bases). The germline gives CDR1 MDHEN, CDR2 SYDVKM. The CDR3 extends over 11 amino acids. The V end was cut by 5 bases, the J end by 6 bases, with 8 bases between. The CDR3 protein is CASSGLFEQYF. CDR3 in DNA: TGTGCCAGCAGTGGACTATTCGAGCAGTACTTC. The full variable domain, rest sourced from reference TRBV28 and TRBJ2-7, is DVKVTQSSRYLVKRTGEKVFLECVQDMDHENMFWYRQDPGLGLRLIYFSYDVKMKEKGDIPEGYSVSREKKERFSLILESASTNQTSMYLCASSGLFEQYFGPGTRLTVT.

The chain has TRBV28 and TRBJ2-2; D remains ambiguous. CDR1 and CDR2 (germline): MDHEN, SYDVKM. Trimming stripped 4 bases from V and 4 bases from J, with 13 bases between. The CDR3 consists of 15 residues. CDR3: CASSSVSSSTGELFF. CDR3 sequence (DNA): TGTGCCAGCAGTTCTGTCTCGAGTAGCACCGGGGAGCTGTTTTTT.

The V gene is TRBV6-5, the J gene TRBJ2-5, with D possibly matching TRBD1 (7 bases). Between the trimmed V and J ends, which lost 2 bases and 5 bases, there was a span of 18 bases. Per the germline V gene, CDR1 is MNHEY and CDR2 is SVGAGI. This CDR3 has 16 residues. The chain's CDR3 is CASSYPNEGAGETQYF. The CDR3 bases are TGTGCCAGCAGTTACCCAAATGAGGGGGCGGGGGAGACCCAGTACTTC.

DNA for the CDR3: TGTGCCAGCAGTGGCCACAGGGAAGAGACCCAGTACTTC. Its protein is CASSGHREETQYF. The genes are TRBV11-3 and TRBJ2-5; a possible D gene is TRBD1 (6 bases). The ends were cut back, 6 bases at V and 3 bases at J, with 11 bases in the middle. Germline V gene data show CDR1 as SGHNT and CDR2 as YENEEA. The CDR3 is made up of 13 amino acids. Drawing the rest from reference TRBV11-3 and TRBJ2-5, the complete variable domain is EAGVVQSPRYKIIEKKQPVAFWCNPISGHNTLYWYLQNLGQGPELLIRYENEEAVDDSQLPKDRFSAERLKGVDSTLKIQPAELGDSAVYLCASSGHREETQYFGPGTRLLVL.

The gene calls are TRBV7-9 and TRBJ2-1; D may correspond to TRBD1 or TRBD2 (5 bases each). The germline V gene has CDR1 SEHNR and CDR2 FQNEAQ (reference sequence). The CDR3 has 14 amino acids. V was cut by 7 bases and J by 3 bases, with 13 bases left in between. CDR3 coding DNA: TGTGCCAGCATCCCGAGAGGGGTCTACAATGAGCAGTTCTTC. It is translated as CASIPRGVYNEQFF.

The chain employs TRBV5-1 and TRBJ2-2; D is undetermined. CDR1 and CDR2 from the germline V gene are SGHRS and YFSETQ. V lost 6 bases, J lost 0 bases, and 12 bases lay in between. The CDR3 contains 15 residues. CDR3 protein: CASMAEKPNTGELFF. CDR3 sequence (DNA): TGCGCCAGCATGGCAGAAAAACCGAACACCGGGGAGCTGTTTTTT. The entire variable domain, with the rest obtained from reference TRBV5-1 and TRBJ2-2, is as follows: KAGVTQTPRYLIKTRGQQVTLSCSPISGHRSVSWYQQTPGQGLQFLFEYFSETQRNKGNFPGRFSGRQFSNSRSEMNVSTLELGDSALYLCASMAEKPNTGELFFGEGSRLTVL.

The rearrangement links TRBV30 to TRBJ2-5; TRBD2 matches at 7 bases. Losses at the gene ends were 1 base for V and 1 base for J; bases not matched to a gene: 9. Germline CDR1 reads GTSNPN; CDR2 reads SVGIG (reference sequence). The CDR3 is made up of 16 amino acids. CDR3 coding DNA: TGTGCCTGGAGTGATAAGTCCTGGACTAGCCAAGAGACCCAGTACTTC. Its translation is CAWSDKSWTSQETQYF.

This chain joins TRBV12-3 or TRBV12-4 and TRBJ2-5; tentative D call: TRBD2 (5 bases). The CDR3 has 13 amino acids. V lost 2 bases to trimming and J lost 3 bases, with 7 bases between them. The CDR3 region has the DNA TGTGCCAGCAGTTTATCAGCGGAAGAGACCCAGTACTTC. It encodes CASSLSAEETQYF.